The TCR beta chain described here comes from a study of technical replicates of blood from several donors. Germline assignment: CDR1 MNHEY and CDR2 SVGAGI. This CDR3 has 15 residues. Trimming at V came to 6 bases and at J to 2 bases, leaving 10 bases not matched to a gene. Here immunoSEQ multiplex PCR was the method, and the copy in TCRdb shows in-frame clones only, minus some. This table has some 79,000 clones, under 95% appearing once. This receptor was obtained from a human donor in good health. The genes are TRBV6-5 and TRBJ2-7; the match to TRBD2 covers 7 bases. Specimen: T cells isolated from PBMCs. DNA of the CDR3: TGTGCCAGCAGCCTTAGCGGGCTTGGGCCCTACGAGCAGTACTTC. This codes for CASSLSGLGPYEQYF.